This T cell receptor (beta chain) was sequenced during a study of response to subunit inactivated influenza vaccine. CDR3 size: 15 residues. Between the trimmed V and J ends, which lost 5 bases and 2 bases, there was a span of 14 bases. This clonotype was seen many times. Its matching antigen is unknown. Study outcomes and limitations: Authors suggested few new T cells are recruited by each seasonal influenza vaccination.

One entry per CDR3 protein, called by TCRdb with MiXCR from the RT-PCR reads. Of about 480,000 distinct CDR3 sequences in the sample, 9.5% to 12% are singletons; the top ten hold approximately 12%. V usage is TRBV12-3 or TRBV12-4 and J usage is TRBJ2-3, with D possibly matching TRBD2 (5 bases). This TCR came from a man between 50 and 59 years old who received an inactivated influenza vaccine. Sequencing was performed on PBMCs from blood, taken 40 to 50 days after vaccination. This CDR3 is CASSRGLSYTDTQYF. In nucleotides, the CDR3 is TGTGCCAGCAGTCGAGGACTCTCTTACACAGATACGCAGTATTTT.